This TCR beta chain stems from a study of OX40 agonist ivuxolimab in advanced cancers. Study in general: Recorded diagnoses for dose-escalation patients were hepatocellular carcinoma, melanoma, renal cell or head and neck cancer. Whole-study results and caveats: The study found that CD8+ T cells averaged more expanded clones than CD4+.

Only in-frame clones appear in the TCRdb table, and some are missing; sequencing was by immunoSEQ multiplex PCR. The sample has over 70,000 clones; 87% are singletons. V lost 5 bases, J lost 8 bases, and 9 bases stayed unmatched. The CDR3 is 15 amino acids. Germline V gives CDR1 SGHTA, CDR2 FQGNSA. On this clone: What it binds is not known.

Sequencing used CD4+ or CD8+ T cells sorted from blood, obtained in a trial of the OX40 agonist ivuxolimab. V is TRBV7-2 and J is TRBJ2-1; 10 bases map to TRBD2. The TCR sequence derives from an adult with an advanced solid tumor such as melanoma, head and neck, liver or kidney cancer. CDR3 sequence (DNA): TGTGCCAGCAGCCCAAGCGGGAGGGCCTCGGATGAGCAGTTCTTC. Residues: CASSPSGRASDEQFF.